Listed below are T cell receptor beta chains from one sample, sequenced in a study of shared clonotypes between healthy human individuals. This table comes from immunoSEQ multiplex PCR, and its TCRdb copy is limited to in-frame clones, with some not included. This sample has 2 million or so clones; approximately 94% occur once, and the top ten carry about 1.1%. The sample was naive CD8+ T cells sorted from blood. The receptors shown here come from a man aged 18 to 30 in good health. Each CDR3 is given with its conserved first and last residue. The D gene is left open where the match is weak. The size entry is marked missing in some rows and otherwise reads once, few, many or a size class.

NA,TRBJ1-1,NA,TRBV6-5,14,TGTGCCAGCAGTTACTCCCCCAGGAACACTGAAGCTTTCTTT,CASSYSPRNTEAFF
NA,TRBJ2-3,NA,TRBV9,13,TGTGCCAGCAGCGAGTGGGAGCTGGATACGCAGTATTTT,CASSEWELDTQYF
TRBD1,TRBJ1-5,NA,TRBV18,14,TGTGCCAGCGCATTGACAGGGCCGAATCAGCCCCAGCATTTT,CASALTGPNQPQHF
NA,TRBJ2-7,NA,TRBV5-4,15,TGTGCCAGCAGCTTCACCGGGGCCCAGGTAAACGAGCAGTACTTC,CASSFTGAQVNEQYF
NA,TRBJ1-1,once,TRBV30,13,TGTGCCTGGAGTGTTCCAGAGAACACTGAAGCTTTCTTT,CAWSVPENTEAFF
NA,TRBJ2-2,NA,TRBV18,18,TGTGCCAGCTCACCAGTCTCCTTCAGTGGAGGGAACACCGGGGAGCTGTTTTTT,CASSPVSFSGGNTGELFF
NA,TRBJ2-7,NA,TRBV6-5,14,TGTGCCAGCAGTTACTCAAGCAGCGGATACGAGCAGTACTTC,CASSYSSSGYEQYF
NA,TRBJ2-5,NA,TRBV2,15,TGTGCCAGCAGTGAAGCCACACTGGCGGTAGAGACCCAGTACTTC,CASSEATLAVETQYF
NA,TRBJ1-2,NA,TRBV6-6,13,TGTGCCAGCACCGAGACAGGTTACTATGGCTACACCTTC,CASTETGYYGYTF
TRBD1,TRBJ2-7,NA,TRBV6-6,14,TGTGCCAGCAGTCCCGGACAGGTCGGGGTGGAGCAGTACTTC,CASSPGQVGVEQYF
NA,TRBJ1-2,NA,TRBV5-1,16,TGCGCCAGCAGCTTGGCCTCGGGGGAAGCTAACTATGGCTACACCTTC,CASSLASGEANYGYTF
TRBD2,TRBJ2-2,NA,TRBV10-2,16,TGCGCCAGCAGCGGGGGGCTAGCGGGTAACACCGGGGAGCTGTTTTTT,CASSGGLAGNTGELFF
NA,TRBJ2-7,NA,TRBV5-6,14,TGTGCCAGCAGCACCGCGGGGGCCACCTACGAGCAGTACTTC,CASSTAGATYEQYF
NA,TRBJ2-1,NA,TRBV4-3,15,TGCGCCAGCAGCCCGGGCTTGGTGGCGTACAATGAGCAGTTCTTC,CASSPGLVAYNEQFF
NA,TRBJ2-5,once,TRBV7-2,13,TGTGCCAGCAGCTTGGACGGGGCGGTGACCCAGTACTTC,CASSLDGAVTQYF
TRBD1,TRBJ1-1,NA,TRBV5-8,13,TGTGCCAGCAGCCACGGACAGGGACCAGAAGCTTTCTTT,CASSHGQGPEAFF
TRBD1,TRBJ1-1,once,TRBV11-2,15,TGTGCCAGCAGCTCTCAACAGGGGCGTAACACTGAAGCTTTCTTT,CASSSQQGRNTEAFF
TRBD1,TRBJ1-2,NA,TRBV27,13,TGTGCCAGCAGTGCCTACGGACAGGGGGGCTACACCTTC,CASSAYGQGGYTF
NA,TRBJ1-5,once,TRBV6-6,14,TGTGCCAGCAGTTACTCGGAGGGAAATCAGCCCCAGCATTTT,CASSYSEGNQPQHF
NA,TRBJ2-7,NA,TRBV4-1,12,TGCGCCAGCAGCCATACAAGTGCCGAGCAGTACTTC,CASSHTSAEQYF
NA,TRBJ2-3,NA,TRBV4-1,14,TGCGCCAGCAGCCAAGACATAGTCGGGGATACGCAGTATTTT,CASSQDIVGDTQYF
NA,TRBJ2-1,NA,TRBV5-1,15,TGCGCCAGCAGCTTGGGAACTAGCTATTACAATGAGCAGTTCTTC,CASSLGTSYYNEQFF
NA,TRBJ2-7,NA,TRBV28,13,TGTGCCAGCAGCATAAGGACAGTTTACGAGCAGTACTTC,CASSIRTVYEQYF
NA,TRBJ2-5,NA,TRBV6-1,14,TGTGCCAGCAGTGAAGTTCCGGGACGGGAGACCCAGTACTTC,CASSEVPGRETQYF
NA,TRBJ1-1,NA,TRBV4-1,10,TGCGCCAGCCGGAACACTGAAGCTTTCTTT,CASRNTEAFF
NA,TRBJ2-1,NA,TRBV9,15,TGTGCCAGCAGCGTAGAGGGTAACTCCTACAATGAGCAGTTCTTC,CASSVEGNSYNEQFF
NA,TRBJ2-3,NA,TRBV7-9,15,TGTGCCAGCAGCTTATCCTGGGACCACACAGATACGCAGTATTTT,CASSLSWDHTDTQYF
NA,TRBJ1-5,NA,TRBV29-1,14,TGCAGCCCCCTCGCGGGGGTCTTCAATCAGCCCCAGCATTTT,CSPLAGVFNQPQHF
TRBD1,TRBJ2-7,NA,TRBV28,16,TGTGCCAGCAGTTTAGGGCCGGGACAGGGGATTTTTAAGCAGTACTTC,CASSLGPGQGIFKQYF
TRBD1,TRBJ2-5,NA,TRBV6-1,15,TGTGCCAGCAGTGACTGGACAGGGGCCGGCGAGACCCAGTACTTC,CASSDWTGAGETQYF
NA,TRBJ1-1,NA,TRBV29-1,12,TGCAGCGCCACCGAAGGGGGCACTGAAGCTTTCTTT,CSATEGGTEAFF
TRBD1,TRBJ1-1,NA,TRBV9,13,TGTGCCAGCAGCGTAGTTTCAGGGGGGGAAGCTTTCTTT,CASSVVSGGEAFF
NA,TRBJ2-7,NA,TRBV7-6,15,TGTGCCAGCAGCGGTGGGACGTCATCGACCTACGAGCAGTACTTC,CASSGGTSSTYEQYF
TRBD2,TRBJ2-7,NA,TRBV4-1,15,TGCGCCAGCAGGCGACTAGCGGGAGAGGACTACGAGCAGTACTTC,CASRRLAGEDYEQYF
NA,TRBJ2-7,once,TRBV7-9,14,TGTGCCAGCAGCTTGAGCGGAGAGATCTACGAGCAGTACTTC,CASSLSGEIYEQYF
NA,TRBJ2-6,NA,TRBV6-5,16,TGTGCCAGCAGTTACTCTACGGGGACTGGGGCCAACGTCCTGACTTTC,CASSYSTGTGANVLTF
TRBD2,TRBJ2-7,NA,TRBV29-1,11,TGCAGCGTTGAAGCGGGGGGCGAGCAGTACTTC,CSVEAGGEQYF
NA,TRBJ2-4,NA,TRBV30,12,TGTGCCTGGAGTGACCAGAAAAACATTCAGTACTTC,CAWSDQKNIQYF
TRBD1,TRBJ2-3,once,TRBV27,14,TGTGCCAGCAGTTTAAGTCAGGGGGCAGATACGCAGTATTTT,CASSLSQGADTQYF
NA,TRBJ1-3,NA,TRBV9,15,TGTGCCAGCAGCGTTAGCGCAAGCTCTGGAAACACCATATATTTT,CASSVSASSGNTIYF
NA,TRBJ1-1,NA,TRBV2,14,TGTGCCAGCAGTGATCGGTTCGAGCCCTCTGAAGCTTTCTTT,CASSDRFEPSEAFF
NA,TRBJ1-6,NA,TRBV6-6,13,TGTGCCAGCAGTTACGACCCGAATTCACCCCTCCACTTT,CASSYDPNSPLHF
NA,TRBJ2-3,NA,TRBV6-5,13,TGTGCCAGCAGTTACTCGTTTCCAGATACGCAGTATTTT,CASSYSFPDTQYF
TRBD1,TRBJ1-1,NA,TRBV19,14,TGTGCCAGTAGTTTTTACCCAGGGGGCACTGAAGCTTTCTTT,CASSFYPGGTEAFF
TRBD1,TRBJ2-5,NA,TRBV27,14,TGTGCCAGCACTCACCAGGGGGCCAAAGAGACCCAGTACTTC,CASTHQGAKETQYF
TRBD2,TRBJ2-7,NA,TRBV9,14,TGTGCCAGCAGCCTGGGACTAGCCGAATACGAGCAGTACTTC,CASSLGLAEYEQYF
NA,TRBJ2-5,NA,TRBV28,14,TGTGCCAGCCTCCCCCAGGTTAATCAAGAGACCCAGTACTTC,CASLPQVNQETQYF
TRBD2,TRBJ2-2,once,TRBV5-6,16,TGTGCCAGCAGCTTATCTAGCGGATCGTTGATTGGGGAGCTGTTTTTT,CASSLSSGSLIGELFF
TRBD1,TRBJ1-6,NA,TRBV19,13,TGTGCCAGTAGCGACAGGGAGTGGTCACCCCTCCACTTT,CASSDREWSPLHF